This TCR beta chain was observed in a study of T-cell memory formation after mild COVID-19. Study-level background: The study found TCR clusters largely donor specific. General study points: Contracting CD4+ clones sat mainly in CM and EM; CD8+ in EMRA.

The CDR3 contains 18 residues. The V gene's germline CDR1 is LNHDA and CDR2 SQIVND (reference sequence). With 0 bases clipped from V and 7 bases from J, the junction kept 11 bases outside the gene matches. TCRdb analysed the 5' RACE reads with MiXCR anew, one entry per CDR3 protein. The data hold about 540,000 distinct CDR3 sequences, with roughly 20% observed a single time. As for this clonotype: Its antigen is unknown.

The rearrangement links TRBV19 to TRBJ2-1, with 11 bases identical to TRBD2. The specimen sequenced was PBMCs or a T cell subset sorted from them (not recorded which). The receptor was isolated from an adult woman who had mild COVID-19 (a few samples of this study predate the infection). Cell type and time point are not known. CDR3 region: CASSIDRPLAGGPNEQFF. CDR3 nucleotide sequence: TGTGCCAGTAGTATAGATCGACCCTTAGCGGGAGGGCCAAATGAGCAGTTCTTC.